The sequence of this T cell receptor beta chain was determined in a study of regulatory T cells in long-lasting Graves disease. Study in general: Treatment with antithyroid drugs for over 5 years, together with positive TSH receptor antibodies, meant persistent Graves' disease.

Specified time point: persistent/refractory GD, antithyroid drugs over 5 years with positive TRAb. RNA isolated from PBMCs was used to make the TCR library. EDTA tubes held about 9.7 milliliters of peripheral blood from each patient. The V and J ends lost 5 bases and 6 bases, in that order; junction bases with no gene match: 9. The CDR3 runs to 14 residues. Study conclusions and caveats: Investigators studied peripheral blood only, not thyroid tissue.

With respect to this clonotype: Antigen specificity is unknown. A much bigger clone sits one base away, suggesting this may be a read error.

In building TCR beta libraries, iRepertoire HTBI primers were used together with Arm-PCR of CDR3 regions. TCRdb re-derived calls from the multiplex PCR reads in MiXCR, one entry per CDR3 protein. The sample shows approximately 470,000 distinct CDR3 sequences, roughly 20% of them seen only once. This sample comprised peripheral blood mononuclear cells (PBMCs), obtained when the disease was refractory, from a patient treated with antithyroid drugs. The chain is built from TRBV12-3 or TRBV12-4 and TRBJ1-2; 7 nucleotides agree with TRBD1. The sequence was collected from a female donor with Graves disease. The CDR3 region has the DNA TGTGCCAGCAGTATCCGGGGCAGGGGGAATGGCTACACCTTC. Amino acids: CASSIRGRGNGYTF.